Reported below is one TCR beta chain. Its antigen is currently not known. No base-level quality is on record; no much larger clone is a single base apart. In total, approximately 610 healthy bone marrow donors made up the cohort. At the time of sampling, every cohort member was nominally healthy, though immune exposures that went unrecorded were likely present. The donor tested CMV seronegative and was one of the 352 seronegative cohort members. Each donor provided a peripheral blood sample, and peripheral blood mononuclear cells were used for TCR beta sequencing. The Qiagen DNeasy Blood Extraction Kit was used to extract genomic DNA from the blood cell samples. The V end loses 2 bases and the J end loses 0 bases, and a stretch of 11 bases separates them. Sequences SGHRS (CDR1) and YFSETQ (CDR2) are obtained from the germline V gene. From the cysteine up to the phenylalanine, the CDR3 has a length of 15 residues. This entry keeps only the CDR3 DNA: 45 bases, framed from base 1.

The entry originates in a study of cytomegalovirus exposure and HLA in healthy donors (dated by TCRdb to about 2017). About the investigation overall: An earlier analysis of more than 550 of the donors reported about 260 Gb of sequence data and 100 million to 120 million unique TCR beta sequences obtained from approximately 180 million T cells. Roughly 300 gigabases of sequencing data and around 87 million unique TCR sequences were included in an early release covering over 600 HLA-typed donors. Of the roughly 400 genotyped donors, 65% to 90% were placed in the genetic ancestry cluster associated with self-reported Caucasian donors. The study aimed to test whether signatures of past pathogen exposure could be identified by cataloging public T cell receptors. The study profiled the T cell repertoires of 500 to 800 subjects by immunosequencing and related them to cytomegalovirus serostatus. Besides the first cohort of hundreds of subjects, a separate validation cohort made up of 120 different subjects was used. The study combined high-throughput TCR immunosequencing, statistical association of individual TCRs with disease status, and machine learning to predict cytomegalovirus infection status. A later analysis re-examined previously published TCR beta repertoires from 600 to 700 donors and added high-resolution HLA genotyping to investigate patterns of TCR occurrence. The later analysis used no new phenotypic data to find candidate immune exposures, relying instead on TCR beta sequences and their occurrence across donors. An earlier analysis of around 580 of the donors used high-throughput TCR beta sequencing to judge whether each TCR beta V gene segment behaved as functional or pseudogenic. Donor age, sex, ethnicity and CMV serostatus were compiled together with the repertoire data. Genome-wide SNP genotypes for about 60% of the 666 donors were used in a later genetic analysis, which treated that subset as a discovery cohort. All discovery cohort repertoires had been generated on a single sequencing platform. HLA typing included class I and class II loci at four-digit resolution. Typing coverage varied by locus: roughly 629-640 donors for A, B, C, DRB1 and DQB1; approximately 560 for DQA1; nearly 610 for DPA1; under 490 for DPB1. Four or five DR-DQ haplotypes were handled as single units for association and clustering because linkage in the cohort was strong. On average, roughly 250,000 unique TCR beta nucleotide sequences were sequenced per donor among 398 genotyped donors of the cohort, with around 19% of those sequences being non-productive.

Receptor amplification or capture employed the immunoSEQ multiplex PCR assay. For the multiplex PCR, a mixture combining 60 forward primers for TCR Vbeta segments and 13 reverse primers for TCR Jbeta segments was used. The CDR3 region of rearranged TCR beta genes was amplified from genomic DNA by a multiplex PCR assay. Amplified TCR beta libraries were sequenced as 87-base-pair reads on the Illumina HiSeq System. As for the authors' bioinformatics: A later analysis tallied some 79 million unique TCR beta chains across the approximately 670 repertoires, and approximately 9.9 million of those chains were shared by two or more donors. A nearest-neighbor algorithm error-corrected the raw reads and collapsed the reads into unique sequences, merging closely related sequences to remove PCR and sequencing errors. V, D and J gene segments were assigned by aligning CDR3 sequences to IMGT reference sequences. For a sequence to be retained, a match of at least six nucleotides was required to both a V gene segment and a J gene segment. Rearrangements were classified as productive when the CDR3 lacked stop codons and remained in frame with V and J, and all other rearrangements were classified as non-productive. Following IMGT convention, CDR3 was defined as the stretch from the second conserved V-encoded cysteine up to the conserved J-encoded phenylalanine. The earlier analysis of about 620 of the donors excluded sequences that lacked an unambiguous match to a single V gene segment. In an earlier analysis of about 590 of the donors, a V segment was called functional when productive rearrangements were above 56.7%, and segregating when the standard deviation between donors exceeded 5%. A statistical classification framework was built for diagnosing cytomegalovirus status from the catalog of TCR beta chain sequences. A later analysis assigned V and J genes by comparing TCR nucleotide sequences with IMGT/GENE-DB human TR gene sequences. The TCRdist pipeline was used in a later analysis to assign CDR3 sequences and most-parsimonious VDJ recombination scenarios. A later analysis defined each TCR beta chain by its CDR3 amino acid sequence plus V-gene family, and excluded reads lacking a unique V-gene family. In a later analysis, approximately 590 highly shared, low-generation-probability nucleotide sequences were removed to address suspected cross-contamination and a sequencing artifact. In a later analysis, a clonal expansion index was calculated for each public chain from normalized within-repertoire ranks of inferred template counts. Generation probabilities in a later analysis came from a VDJ recombination model fitted to out-of-frame rearrangements, and those results were checked against IGoR. In a later analysis, hypergeometric tests were used to score TCR-TCR, TCR-HLA and TCR-CMV co-occurrence, with a repertoire-size bias correction applied to TCR pairs. False discovery rates were estimated in a later analysis by permuting HLA or CMV assignments 20 times. A later analysis grouped co-occurring TCRs with DBSCAN, adding TCRdist sequence similarity when clustering within HLA-allele-positive subsets. For co-occurrence clustering, repertoires with fewer than 30,000 or more than 120,000 public chains were excluded, along with a handful of repertoires with anomalous nucleotide sharing. Not all clones reach the TCRdb copy of this immuneACCESS table, which keeps in-frame sequences only. Checked studies attribute under half of the gap to unresolved V genes and leave the rest unexplained. Clone size and the V and J calls come from that table; the DNA yielded D and trimming. Counted in this sample were about 200,000 clones; 80% to 90% of them appeared once. Around 0.31% of the sample goes to the ten largest clones.

The full study reports these points: Roughly uniform sequencing depth across donors was assumed in presence/absence analyses, although this assumption may not hold. A later analysis associated about 16,000 TCR beta sequences with specific HLA alleles at a false discovery rate of 0.05. According to a later analysis, TCR association rates differed among HLA loci, with DRB1 alleles showing the most associated TCRs and HLA-C alleles showing the fewest. The classifier was reported to diagnose cytomegalovirus status with high specificity and sensitivity in both the original and validation cohorts. A group of highly shared sequence variants was considered likely to be a technical artifact of the sequencing pipeline. In vitro tests confirmed that a few of the cytomegalovirus-associated TCR beta chains recognize cytomegalovirus antigens. The authors suggested that the approach could potentially be generalized to other disease states and immunological phenotypes. Assigning TCR associations to individual alleles was difficult when HLA alleles, especially DR and DQ, strongly co-occurred. For the cohort, immune exposure information was limited to CMV serostatus. A further reported finding was that TCR beta sequences accurately predicted the HLA-A and HLA-B alleles for most subjects in the first cohort. In a later analysis, several top co-occurrence clusters were reported to appear linked to parvovirus B19, influenza, CMV and Epstein-Barr virus. A later analysis found that most CMV-associated TCR beta chains appeared HLA-restricted, with HLA associations seemingly driven largely by CMV exposure. In the study, 150 to 200 TCR beta chains were listed as associated with cytomegalovirus. Approximately 18 rarely observed V segments, including chromosome 9 orphons, were excluded from the earlier analysis of 550 to 700 of the donors because counts were too low. Some IMGT-functional V segments, including TRBV6-2 and TRBV6-3, could not be told apart with the 87-base-pair reads, so those segments were excluded. HLA typing was unavailable for some donors at each locus, so association tests used only the typed subset. In a later analysis, HLA-associated TCR beta chains showed more clonal expansion and lower generation probabilities than non-associated chains that were equally common. Compared with the approximately 670-donor mean, donors in an Asian-associated ancestry cluster had fewer N-insertions in productive TCRs, according to a later genetic analysis. Most TCR sequences were observed very rarely across donors, whereas some public TCRs were present in many individuals. A later genetic analysis associated a missense DCLRE1C variant with V-gene and J-gene trimming of TCR beta chains, and an independent cohort replicated the association. Only TCR beta chains were sequenced in this cohort, and the absence of alpha or paired-chain data limited detectable features. An earlier analysis of approximately 590 of the donors showed that most TCR beta V segments appeared in productive rearrangements either about 87% or about 30% of the time, which broadly matched IMGT annotations. Linkage disequilibrium might explain the correlated functional status among segregating V segments, but an unknown experimental factor could not be ruled out.

This receptor was identified in a woman in her twenties or thirties in good health and CMV-seronegative. The specimen sequenced was PBMCs. The rearranged segments are TRBV5-1 and TRBJ2-5; tentative D gene TRBD1, with 6 bases matching. In nucleotides, the sequence is TGCGCCAGCAGCTTTCTGGGGGACAACCAAGAGACCCAGTACTTC. This encodes CASSFLGDNQETQYF.